This T cell receptor (beta chain) derives from a study of neurological immune-mediated disorders (dated by TCRdb to the late 2010s). Background on the whole study: Using UMI-based sequencing, the study compared peripheral blood TCR-beta repertoires from patients with HTLV-I-associated myelopathy (HAM/TSP), patients with multiple sclerosis, and healthy controls. Each longitudinal HAM/TSP and healthy donor was sampled at 3 time-points spaced at roughly 3-40 month intervals. The cohort included around 70 subjects: approximately 15 with HAM/TSP, around 34 with multiple sclerosis, and 20 or so healthy controls. The approximately 98 TCR-beta libraries included longitudinal samples, technical triplicates and paired sorted CD4+ and CD8+ T-cell subsets alongside PBMC samples.

What the work shows at the level of the full study, not this receptor alone: TCR clonal expansion was greatest in HAM/TSP patients and smallest in MS patients, who ranked below even healthy controls. No identical CDR3 amino acid sequences were found to be shared among expanded clones across subjects, suggesting that TCR-beta repertoires were private in all groups.

To synthesize cDNA, template-switch 5'RACE was performed with a primer carrying a 10-nucleotide random unique molecular identifier so that each TCR transcript was tagged. Every sequencing run yielded over 190 million TCR-beta sequences covering 15-18 subjects. The RNeasy kit was used for extraction of total RNA. Using the KAPA Real-time Library Amplification kit, TCR-beta VDJ regions were amplified with primers for the TCR constant region and the 5'RACE anchor. A first PCR added sample indexes and Illumina adaptors, after which a second PCR increased the library yield. The roughly 650 bp TCR product was size-selected on a 2% E-gel SizeSelection system after Ampure bead purification. Library quality was checked on a Bioanalyzer, concentration was measured with Qubit, and libraries were quantified with the Kapa Library Quantification kit before pooling. Libraries were sequenced paired-end 2 x 150 bp on an Illumina HiSeq 2500. To increase sequence diversity, about 25-30% phiX was spiked into each library pool. From the authors' description of their analysis: The UMI-based MiGEC pipeline processed quality-filtered reads and removed over 85% of raw TCR sequences during error correction. VDJ genes were aligned to IMGT germline references, and each clonotype was defined by a unique CDR3 amino acid sequence together with V-J genes. Clonal expansion, Shannon diversity and CDR3 relatedness (CalcPairwiseDistances, ClusterSamples) were evaluated with VDJtools, and phylogenetic trees were built with CLCbio workbench. A clone was classed as expanded if it had 8 or more unique UMIs, a cutoff based on coefficient-of-variation modelling across technical triplicates. In TCRdb, the public reads were trimmed at Q25 with fastp and aligned with MiXCR, with productive beta chains retained. Each entry is one CDR3 protein sequence, shown with its most common DNA and genes. The V and J calls come from TCRdb's annotation, not from the publication. The sample data list 40,000 to 60,000 distinct CDR3 sequences, and about 12% of these were observed just once. Of the sample, 4.5% to 5.5% is held by the ten largest clones.

The table lists this clonotype with many counts. Which antigen it targets is not known. Qualities for individual bases were not recorded, and no much larger clone is one base off. Taken with the paper, the label for time point translates to: longitudinal time-point 2. Unsorted PBMC libraries were generated from 2 million PBMCs stored in RNAlater at -80 °C until RNA extraction. PBMCs were separated from peripheral blood using Ficoll-Hypaque density gradient centrifugation and then cryopreserved in liquid nitrogen. Material for sequencing was PBMCs. This sequence originates from a male donor with HTLV-1-associated myelopathy (HAM/TSP).

The DNA sequence reads TGTGCCACCAGTGGAGGGGCTGGGGCCAACGTCCTGACTTTC. Translated, it reads CATSGGAGANVLTF. This receptor chain uses TRBV24-1 and TRBJ2-6, with the D segment possibly TRBD1 or TRBD2, each aligning over 5 bases. The CDR3 starts with the cysteine, ends with the phenylalanine, and has 14 residues. Just CDR3 DNA is preserved here, 42 bases in frame from base 1. CDR1 is given as KGHDR and CDR2 as SFDVKD, both from the germline V gene. V loses 5 bases, J loses 2 bases, and the germline ends lie 6 bases apart.